This paragraph reports one T cell receptor beta chain. Trimming stripped 3 bases from V and 2 bases from J, with 7 bases between. CDR1 and CDR2 (germline): MDHEN, SYDVKM. There are 13 residues in the CDR3. The sample belongs to a study of T cell changes during pregnancy in multiple sclerosis. Some clones are missing from TCRdb's copy, which holds only in-frame ones; the method was immunoSEQ multiplex PCR. The data hold more than 85,000 clones, with 90% to 95% observed a single time. Sequencing used peripheral blood, obtained in the third trimester of pregnancy. This sequence was found in a female donor in good health, enrolled as a control in a pregnancy study. The gene calls are TRBV28 and TRBJ1-1; D remains ambiguous. CDR3 nucleotides: TGTGCCAGCAGTTTGCCACTCAACACTGAAGCTTTCTTT. It translates to CASSLPLNTEAFF.